This TCR beta chain was sequenced during a study of response to subunit inactivated influenza vaccine. Germline CDR1 is SGHRS and CDR2 is YFSETQ. V gave up 4 bases and J gave up 1 base; unmatched junction bases: 6. CDR3 length: 15 residues. In this sample, this clonotype turned up many times. Its antigen is still unknown. TCRdb reprocessed the RT-PCR reads with MiXCR, giving one entry per CDR3 protein. The sample records approximately 500,000 distinct CDR3 sequences, 10% to 15% being singletons. General study points: A suggestion made by the authors is that each seasonal influenza vaccination recruits few new T cells.

This chain joins TRBV5-1 and TRBJ2-5; TRBD2 aligns across 8 bases. This TCR derives from a man over 45 who received an inactivated influenza vaccine. The material was PBMCs from blood, obtained roughly 46 days after vaccination. The CDR3 region is CASSEAGTSQETQYF. The DNA of the CDR3 is TGCGCCAGCAGCGAAGCCGGGACTAGCCAAGAGACCCAGTACTTC.